The TCR beta chain described here comes from a study of control samples from healthy donors and cancer patients. The CDR3 runs 15 residues. CDR1 is SGHTA and CDR2 is FQGNSA in the germline V gene. With 3 bases clipped from V and 0 bases from J, the junction kept 4 bases outside the gene matches. This table comes from immunoSEQ multiplex PCR, and its TCRdb copy is limited to in-frame clones, with some not included. The data hold about 410,000 clones, with roughly 90% observed a single time. V usage is TRBV7-2 and J usage is TRBJ1-2, with TRBD1 matching over 7 bases. The sequenced material came from PBMCs. The sequence was collected from a man aged 40-49 years with head and neck cancer. The CDR3 DNA reads as TGTGCCAGCAGCTTCGACGGGACAGCTAACTATGGCTACACCTTC. It translates to CASSFDGTANYGYTF.